This TCR beta chain appears in the sequencing data of a study of cytomegalovirus exposure and HLA in healthy donors. To note about this clone: Its antigen is unidentified.

The length of the CDR3 is 14 residues. Trimming took 7 bases from V and 8 from J; bases not matched to a gene: 9. Germline V lookup: CDR1 SGHAT, CDR2 FQNNGV. The PCR made use of 60 Vbeta and 13 Jbeta primers. The data were produced by immunoSEQ multiplex PCR, yet TCRdb's version contains in-frame clones alone and is incomplete. Of about 99,000 clones in the sample, 65% to 85% were seen once. Overall study findings and caveats: There was a cluster of highly shared sequence variants that was likely a sequencing artifact.

Sequencing was performed on PBMCs. The gene calls are TRBV11-2 and TRBJ1-2; TRBD1 aligns across 11 bases. This clonotype originated in a man in his forties or fifties in good health and CMV-seronegative. CDR3 sequence: CASIGQGTGGGYTF. Here the CDR3 DNA reads TGTGCCAGCATCGGCCAAGGGACAGGGGGAGGCTACACCTTC.